These T cell receptor beta chains were read from a single sample in a study of T cells in localized non-small cell lung cancer. The method was immunoSEQ multiplex PCR; TCRdb's version includes in-frame clones alone and lacks a portion of them. The table shows some 21,000 clones, with approximately 88% occurring only once. The specimen was peripheral blood mononuclear cells, collected before any cancer treatment. Receptors originate from a male donor older than 55 with stage II lung adenocarcinoma. Both conserved end residues are part of each CDR3. The order of the fields is clone size, CDR3 length, D gene, J gene, V gene, CDR3 protein, CDR3 DNA. The D gene is left open where the match is weak. Only some rows state a clone size, as once, few, many or a class for expanded clones.

-	14	-	TRBJ2-1	TRBV7-6	CASSLARVTGEQFF	TGTGCCAGCAGCTTAGCGCGGGTAACAGGGGAGCAGTTCTTC
few	13	-	TRBJ2-2	TRBV19	CASHRRDTGELFF	TGTGCCAGTCACAGGCGTGATACCGGGGAGCTGTTTTTT
-	15	TRBD2	TRBJ2-3	TRBV6-5	CASSRTSGRGVTQYF	TGTGCCAGCAGTCGCACTAGCGGGAGAGGAGTTACGCAGTATTTT
-	14	-	TRBJ2-7	TRBV6-6	CASSYRLEGYEQYF	TGTGCCAGCAGTTACCGCCTGGAGGGGTACGAGCAGTACTTC
-	14	-	TRBJ2-5	TRBV5-1	CASSLVGSQETQYF	TGCGCCAGCAGCTTGGTGGGCAGCCAAGAGACCCAGTACTTC
-	14	TRBD1	TRBJ1-2	TRBV5-6	CASRGQGRSYGYTF	TGTGCCAGCCGGGGACAGGGCCGGTCCTATGGCTACACCTTC
once	13	-	TRBJ1-2	TRBV6-6	CASGIGANYGYTF	TGTGCCAGCGGGATAGGGGCTAACTATGGCTACACCTTC
-	13	-	TRBJ1-1	TRBV11-1	CASSKVSNTEAFF	TGTGCCAGCAGCAAGGTATCGAACACTGAAGCTTTCTTT
-	13	-	TRBJ2-3	TRBV6-5	CASTFPGSDTQYF	TGTGCCAGCACCTTCCCGGGGTCAGATACGCAGTATTTT
-	13	-	TRBJ1-5	TRBV11-2	CASSLSSNQPQHF	TGTGCCAGCAGCTTATCCAGCAATCAGCCCCAGCATTTT
-	15	-	TRBJ2-5	TRBV5-4	CASSSPTLLLGAQYF	TGTGCCAGCAGCTCACCTACTCTCCTACTAGGGGCCCAGTACTTC
-	15	-	TRBJ1-4	TRBV28	CASRPRTRTNEKLFF	TGTGCCAGCAGACCGAGGACAAGAACTAATGAAAAACTGTTTTTT
-	20	TRBD2	TRBJ2-1	TRBV4-2	CASSPKWEGPITSSYNEQFF	TGTGCCAGCAGCCCTAAGTGGGAGGGGCCCATCACCTCATCCTACAATGAGCAGTTCTTC
-	16	TRBD1	TRBJ2-2	TRBV7-9	CASSLAPQGDTGELFF	TGTGCCAGCAGCTTAGCCCCACAGGGGGACACCGGGGAGCTGTTTTTT
-	14	TRBD1	TRBJ1-5	TRBV28	CASRQGGGNQPQHF	TGTGCCAGCAGGCAGGGGGGTGGCAATCAGCCCCAGCATTTT
few	14	TRBD1	TRBJ1-5	TRBV19	CGGGPGTDNQPQHF	TGTGGCGGCGGTCCCGGGACAGATAATCAGCCCCAGCATTTT
-	11	-	TRBJ2-1	TRBV5-8	CASSLYNEQFF	TGTGCCAGCAGCCTCTACAATGAGCAGTTCTTC
once	14	-	TRBJ1-3	TRBV5-1	CASSFSGTGDTIYF	TGCGCCAGCAGCTTCTCCGGGACTGGAGACACCATATATTTT
-	14	-	TRBJ2-2	TRBV9	CASSVSGSTGELFF	TGTGCCAGCAGCGTCTCCGGGAGCACGGGGGAGCTGTTTTTT
-	14	-	TRBJ1-3	TRBV13	CASSIRQAGNTIYF	TGTGCCAGCAGCATCCGACAGGCTGGAAACACCATATATTTT
-	13	TRBD1	TRBJ1-1	TRBV19	CASRGQGSTEAFF	TGTGCCAGTAGAGGACAGGGAAGCACTGAAGCTTTCTTT
-	15	-	TRBJ1-5	TRBV18	CASSQEDYSNQPQHF	TGTGCCAGCTCGCAAGAGGACTATAGCAATCAGCCCCAGCATTTT
-	17	-	TRBJ2-5	TRBV18	CASSPRRAGGYQETQYF	TGTGCCAGCTCACCACGGAGGGCGGGCGGATACCAAGAGACCCAGTACTTC
-	14	-	TRBJ1-3	TRBV7-9	CASSYMGSGNTIYF	TGTGCCAGCAGCTATATGGGTTCTGGAAACACCATATATTTT
-	13	-	TRBJ1-1	TRBV7-8	CASSLGEYTEAFF	TGTGCCAGCAGCTTGGGGGAATACACTGAAGCTTTCTTT
few	13	TRBD2	TRBJ2-1	TRBV14	CASSLGRVNEQFF	TGTGCCAGCAGCTTAGGGAGGGTCAATGAGCAGTTCTTC
-	19	TRBD1	TRBJ2-1	TRBV19	CASSTRGQVMPSSYNEQFF	TGTGCCAGTAGTACTCGGGGACAGGTAATGCCAAGCTCCTACAATGAGCAGTTCTTC
-	14	-	TRBJ2-3	TRBV2	CASSVYGGEDTQYF	TGTGCCAGCAGTGTATACGGAGGGGAGGATACGCAGTATTTT
-	14	TRBD1	TRBJ1-4	TRBV6-5	CASSPGQGDEKLFF	TGTGCCAGCAGTCCCGGACAGGGGGATGAAAAACTGTTTTTT
-	13	-	TRBJ2-7	TRBV25-1	CASSVQAGYEQYF	TGTGCCAGCAGTGTCCAGGCCGGCTACGAGCAGTACTTC
-	14	TRBD2	TRBJ2-2	TRBV7-9	CASSAGGVTGELFF	TGTGCCAGCAGCGCGGGAGGGGTCACCGGGGAGCTGTTTTTT
once	17	-	TRBJ1-5	TRBV6-1	CASSDYPRGFSNQPQHF	TGTGCCAGCAGTGATTATCCAAGGGGTTTTAGCAATCAGCCCCAGCATTTT
medium-sized	13	-	TRBJ1-1	TRBV4-1	CASSRSMNTEAFF	TGCGCCAGCAGCCGATCAATGAACACTGAAGCTTTCTTT
-	14	-	TRBJ2-1	TRBV5-1	CASSRDRVGDEQFF	TGCGCCAGCAGCCGGGACCGCGTGGGGGATGAGCAGTTCTTC
-	15	TRBD1	TRBJ2-3	TRBV18	CASSPTGDIMGTQYF	TGTGCCAGCTCACCAACAGGGGACATAATGGGTACGCAGTATTTT
-	17	-	TRBJ2-6	TRBV4-1	CASSQAPKTGGANVLTF	TGCGCCAGCAGCCAAGCCCCTAAAACAGGCGGGGCCAACGTCCTGACTTTC
-	15	TRBD1	TRBJ2-7	TRBV10-3	CAISDLGQGKIEQYF	TGTGCCATCAGTGACTTGGGACAGGGGAAGATCGAGCAGTACTTC
-	16	TRBD2	TRBJ2-7	TRBV7-2	CASSSPRASGLYEQYF	TGTGCCAGCAGCTCCCCCAGGGCTAGCGGGTTATACGAGCAGTACTTC
-	16	TRBD2	TRBJ2-2	TRBV5-6	CASSSRAGGPSGELFF	TGTGCCAGCAGCTCACGAGCGGGAGGGCCCTCCGGGGAGCTGTTTTTT
-	13	TRBD1	TRBJ2-7	TRBV29-1	CSVRGTGALEQYF	TGCAGCGTCCGGGGGACAGGAGCCTTGGAGCAGTACTTC
once	15	TRBD2	TRBJ2-2	TRBV28	CASSRTAGGGGELFF	TGTGCCAGCAGTCGGACAGCGGGAGGGGGCGGGGAGCTGTTTTTT
-	14	-	TRBJ1-5	TRBV27	CASSRGGAGQPQHF	TGTGCCAGCAGTCGGGGGGGGGCGGGCCAGCCCCAGCATTTT
-	16	-	TRBJ2-3	TRBV14	CASSHRKPQTADTQYF	TGTGCCAGCAGTCATCGAAAGCCACAGACGGCAGATACGCAGTATTTT
-	16	-	TRBJ1-6	TRBV7-2	CASSVTGSSYNSPLHF	TGTGCCAGCAGCGTAACAGGGAGCTCCTATAATTCACCCCTCCACTTT
-	16	TRBD2	TRBJ2-5	TRBV5-5	CASSLPTGRLQETQYF	TGTGCCAGCAGCCTGCCCACCGGGAGGTTACAAGAGACCCAGTACTTC
once	13	-	TRBJ1-1	TRBV6-5	CASSASRNTEAFF	TGTGCCAGCAGTGCTTCAAGGAACACTGAAGCTTTCTTT
-	14	TRBD1	TRBJ1-2	TRBV5-4	CASTRAGGNYGYTF	TGTGCCAGCACCAGGGCAGGGGGCAACTATGGCTACACCTTC
-	14	-	TRBJ1-2	TRBV18	CASSPNHGAAGYTF	TGTGCCAGCTCACCCAACCACGGGGCGGCCGGCTACACCTTC
-	15	-	TRBJ2-1	TRBV10-1	CACIPRVPPWNEQFF	TGCGCCTGTATACCCCGGGTCCCACCTTGGAATGAGCAGTTCTTC
-	13	-	TRBJ2-1	TRBV2	CASSEAPRSRGFF	TGTGCCAGCAGTGAAGCCCCACGGTCCCGGGGGTTCTTC